Following are 13 T cell receptor beta chains from one sample sequenced in a study of TIL therapy for anti-PD-1-resistant metastatic lung cancer. Sequencing used immunoSEQ v3. Data came from immunoSEQ multiplex PCR; TCRdb stores just in-frame clones and leaves some out. The sample holds about 95,000 clones, about 71% seen once. Time point defined: pre-treatment sample, taken before nivolumab and TIL therapy. Most excised metastases sampled were pleural nodules or supraclavicular lymph nodes. Sequences were derived from tumor tissue, sampled at baseline. The receptors stem from a person aged 25 to 80 with non-small cell lung cancer.

The CDR3 bases are TGTGCCACCAGTAGACAGGGGAATGGCTACACCTTC. It encodes CATSRQGNGYTF. The chain links TRBV24-1 to TRBJ1-2, with TRBD1 matching over 8 bases. CDR1 and CDR2 (germline): KGHDR, SFDVKD. The V segment lost 6 bases and the J segment 6 bases; nucleotides outside the gene matches: 2. CDR3 length equals 12 residues.

CDR3 bases: TGTGCCAGTAGTATACTGGACAGTGACAATCAGCCCCAGCATTTT. This codes for CASSILDSDNQPQHF. V and J are TRBV19 and TRBJ1-5, with D possibly being TRBD1 (6 bases). The CDR3 has 15 residues. The germline V and J ends were trimmed by 2 bases and 3 bases, with 11 bases remaining between them. CDR1 LNHDA and CDR2 SQIVND come from the germline V gene (reference sequence).

The rearrangement links TRBV7-9 to TRBJ2-7; 10 nucleotides align to TRBD1. J gave up 5 bases and V 7 bases, and 11 bases lay outside the gene matches. CDR3 length equals 15 residues. Germline V gene sequence: CDR1 SEHNR, CDR2 FQNEAQ (reference sequence). CDR3 DNA sequence: TGTGCCAGCACCAAGAGAGTGGGACAGGGGAACGAGCAGTACTTC. This encodes CASTKRVGQGNEQYF.

This chain links TRBV9 with TRBJ2-1; D gene uncertain. There are 14 residues in the CDR3. Per the germline V gene, CDR1 is SGDLS and CDR2 is YYNGEE. The V end lost 1 base, the J end lost 2 bases, and 7 bases lay between the germline ends. Here the CDR3 reads CASSVRTTYNEQFF. CDR3 DNA sequence: TGTGCCAGCAGCGTAAGGACGACCTACAATGAGCAGTTCTTC. Supplemented by reference TRBV9 and TRBJ2-1, the full variable domain reads DSGVTQTPKHLITATGQRVTLRCSPRSGDLSVYWYQQSLDQGLQFLIQYYNGEERAKGNILERFSAQQFPDLHSELNLSSLELGDSALYFCASSVRTTYNEQFFGPGTRLTVL.

The CDR3 protein is CASSQDTDSFGDEQFF. CDR3 nucleotide sequence: TGCGCCAGCAGCCAAGATACGGACTCCTTTGGCGATGAGCAGTTCTTC. The chain links TRBV4-3 to TRBJ2-1, with D maybe TRBD2 (5 bases). CDR1 and CDR2 (germline): LGHNA, YSLEER. This CDR3 contains 16 residues. Trimming removed 0 bases at V and 8 bases at J, with 17 bases between.

The V and J genes are TRBV4-3 and TRBJ1-6; 7 bases align to TRBD1. From germline, CDR1 is LGHNA and CDR2 YSLEER. V shed 0 bases, J shed 5 bases, and the junction held 19 bases outside the gene matches. CDR3 length: 21 residues. CDR3 bases: TGCGCCAGCAGCCAAGAGGAGGTGTATATTAGGGGGCGTTCTAATAATTCACCCCTCCACTTT. This encodes CASSQEEVYIRGRSNNSPLHF.

In this sample, this clone turned up many times. The chain carries TRBV5-1 and TRBJ2-7, with D perhaps assigned TRBD1 or TRBD2 (5 bases each). Trimming took 5 bases from V and 6 from J, leaving 21 bases between them. CDR3 size: 15 residues. The germline gives CDR1 SGHRS, CDR2 YFSETQ. The CDR3 protein is CASSLFSAEGLEQYF. CDR3 sequence (DNA): TGCGCCAGCAGTTTATTTAGCGCAGAGGGGCTCGAGCAGTACTTC.

CDR3: CASSPGGTGVETEAFF. The CDR3 coding sequence is TGTGCCAGCAGCCCAGGTGGGACAGGGGTTGAGACTGAAGCTTTCTTT. The rearrangement joins TRBV7-3 to TRBJ1-1; 10 bases align to TRBD1. CDR3 length: 16 residues. Germline CDR1 reads SGHTA; CDR2 reads FQGTGA. Trimming removed 5 bases from V and 5 bases from J; junction bases left unmatched: 11.

This clone was counted a few times. The chain has TRBV5-1 and TRBJ2-2; 7 nucleotides agree with TRBD2. Trimming cost V 4 bases and J 4 bases; bases outside gene matches: 13. The CDR3 runs 17 residues. Looked up from germline, CDR1 is SGHRS and CDR2 is YFSETQ. The CDR3 loop reads CASSHGRQGGVTGELFF. CDR3 coding DNA: TGCGCCAGCAGCCATGGTCGCCAGGGAGGGGTCACCGGGGAGCTGTTTTTT.

This rearrangement joins TRBV28 to TRBJ1-6; D is unresolved. The CDR3 length is 16 residues. CDR1 and CDR2 (germline): MDHEN, SYDVKM. Trimming stripped 2 bases from V and 4 bases from J, with 12 bases between. This chain's CDR3 is CASSLDATGYNSPLHF. CDR3 DNA sequence: TGTGCCAGCAGTTTAGACGCGACTGGGTATAATTCACCCCTCCACTTT. Full variable domain (remainder filled in from reference TRBV28 and TRBJ1-6): DVKVTQSSRYLVKRTGEKVFLECVQDMDHENMFWYRQDPGLGLRLIYFSYDVKMKEKGDIPEGYSVSREKKERFSLILESASTNQTSMYLCASSLDATGYNSPLHFGNGTRLTVT.

V gene TRBV5-4 combines with J gene TRBJ1-1; D is possibly TRBD1 (5 bases). The CDR3 totals 15 residues. Trimming removed 4 bases from V and 11 bases from J, with 24 bases in between. CDR1 SGHNT and CDR2 YYREEE come from the germline V gene (reference sequence). The CDR3 reads CASSPGGAAGQSAFF. CDR3 nucleotides: TGTGCCAGCAGCCCTGGGGGAGCGGCAGGGCAAAGCGCTTTCTTT.

V and J are TRBV7-9 and TRBJ1-1; D is possibly TRBD1 (6 bases). Per the germline V gene, CDR1 is SEHNR and CDR2 is FQNEAQ (reference sequence). Trimming cost V 5 bases and J 4 bases, with 14 bases left between them. CDR3 length: 14 amino acids. This CDR3 reads CASSPAGVITEAFF. The CDR3 nucleotides read TGTGCCAGCAGCCCCGCAGGGGTGATCACTGAAGCTTTCTTT.

The V and J genes are TRBV27 and TRBJ2-5; 10 bases are a match to TRBD2. V trimming: 5 bases; J trimming: 1 base; junction bases outside the gene matches: 7. CDR3 length equals 16 residues. CDR1 and CDR2 from the germline V gene are MNHEY and SMNVEV (reference sequence). CDR3 in DNA: TGTGCCAGCAGTCCTTTAGCGGGGGGCTTCCAAGAGACCCAGTACTTC. Its protein is CASSPLAGGFQETQYF.